The rows below give T cell receptor beta chains drawn from one sample of a study of CD8+ T cells in alopecia areata. Repertoires were generated with immunoSEQ multiplex PCR, while TCRdb's copy carries only in-frame clones and drops some. Of some 130,000 clones detected, around 56% appear once; the ten largest clones hold 0.46%. The sequencing used CD4+ T cells sorted from blood, collected at week 4, from a patient treated with tofacitinib. All receptors derive from a human donor with alopecia areata. Both conserved end residues are part of each CDR3. Each record gives: clone size, V gene, CDR3 length, J gene, D gene, CDR3 protein, CDR3 DNA. D genes are given only for firm matches. Part of the rows lack a size; the others show once, few, many or a class for expanded clones.

-,TRBV29-1,13,TRBJ1-3,-,CSVEINTGNTIYF,TGCAGCGTTGAAATTAATACTGGAAACACCATATATTTT
few,TRBV7-9,17,TRBJ2-1,TRBD2,CASSPMRLAGAVDEQFF,TGTGCCAGCAGCCCCATGAGACTAGCGGGAGCGGTAGATGAGCAGTTCTTC
few,TRBV29-1,13,TRBJ2-7,-,CSEGKQISYEQYF,TGCAGCGAGGGAAAACAGATCTCCTACGAGCAGTACTTC
-,TRBV2,13,TRBJ1-6,-,CASSELRDSPLHF,TGTGCCAGCAGTGAGCTAAGGGATTCACCCCTCCACTTT
-,TRBV6-1,15,TRBJ2-1,-,CASSTDLGVGDEQFF,TGTGCCAGCAGCACCGATCTAGGAGTCGGCGATGAGCAGTTCTTC
many,TRBV7-8,16,TRBJ2-5,-,CASSFGFRDYQETQYF,TGTGCCAGCAGCTTTGGCTTCCGGGACTACCAAGAGACCCAGTACTTC
few,TRBV30,17,TRBJ2-4,TRBD1,CAWSTGQGAKGKNIQYF,TGTGCCTGGAGTACTGGACAGGGGGCAAAGGGCAAAAACATTCAGTACTTC
-,TRBV15,13,TRBJ1-1,-,CATSSAQNTEAFF,TGTGCCACCAGCAGCGCCCAAAACACTGAAGCTTTCTTT
-,TRBV7-9,16,TRBJ2-5,-,CASSRLGRTVQETQYF,TGTGCCAGCAGCCGTCTTGGGAGGACAGTACAAGAGACCCAGTACTTC
-,TRBV29-1,12,TRBJ1-2,TRBD1,CSAVGQGNGYTF,TGCAGCGCCGTCGGACAGGGGAATGGCTACACCTTC
-,TRBV6-5,14,TRBJ1-4,TRBD1,CASRRGQGREKLFF,TGTGCCAGCAGGAGGGGACAGGGCCGAGAAAAACTGTTTTTT
-,TRBV27,16,TRBJ2-7,-,CASSRPPGRGVYEQYF,TGTGCCAGCAGTCGCCCCCCGGGCAGGGGGGTCTACGAGCAGTACTTC
once,TRBV7-2,15,TRBJ1-2,TRBD1,CASSLPDRGAYGYTF,TGTGCCAGCAGCTTACCAGACAGGGGGGCCTATGGCTACACCTTC
-,TRBV27,13,TRBJ1-2,-,CASSPIGNYGYTF,TGTGCCAGCAGCCCCATCGGGAACTATGGCTACACCTTC
-,TRBV5-1,15,TRBJ1-1,TRBD1,CASTTGTGTNTEAFF,TGCGCCAGCACGACAGGGACAGGGACGAACACTGAAGCTTTCTTT
-,TRBV30,14,TRBJ1-6,-,CAWNPGQGYSPLHF,TGTGCCTGGAACCCTGGGCAGGGATACTCACCCCTCCACTTT
-,TRBV28,12,TRBJ2-7,-,CASPGPLYEQYF,TGTGCCAGTCCCGGGCCTCTCTACGAGCAGTACTTC
few,TRBV4-1,13,TRBJ1-1,-,CASSQGPETEAFF,TGCGCCAGCAGCCAAGGGCCGGAAACCGAAGCTTTCTTT
-,TRBV30,13,TRBJ2-7,-,CAWSRQTSYEQYF,TGTGCCTGGAGTAGGCAGACCTCCTACGAGCAGTACTTC
-,TRBV30,13,TRBJ1-2,-,CAWSEDSNYGYTF,TGTGCCTGGAGCGAGGACAGTAACTATGGCTACACCTTC
-,TRBV29-1,12,TRBJ2-1,-,CSPRSRNNEQFF,TGCAGCCCCAGGAGCAGAAACAATGAGCAGTTCTTC
-,TRBV5-1,14,TRBJ1-1,-,CASKARGENTEAFF,TGCGCCAGTAAGGCGCGGGGGGAGAACACTGAAGCTTTCTTT